A single sample is the source of the 14 T cell receptor beta chains below, sequenced in a study of early T cells in non-severe SARS-CoV-2 infection. TCRdb passed the 5' RACE reads through MiXCR, listing each CDR3 protein once. The profile shows just over 80,000 distinct CDR3 sequences, 12% to 15% of them singletons. The specimen was whole blood. The origin of the receptors is an adult who was a healthcare worker with PCR-confirmed SARS-CoV-2 infection or an uninfected control (not recorded which).

The J gene is TRBJ2-7, the V gene TRBV5-4, with D possibly being TRBD2 (6 bases). Germline V gene sequence: CDR1 SGHNT, CDR2 YYREEE (reference sequence). The V gene lost 4 bases and the J gene lost 5 bases, with 13 bases spanning the gap. This CDR3 is built from 13 residues. CDR3 sequence (DNA): TGTGCCAGCAGCCCCGGAGGGGTAAACGAGCAGTACTTC. It yields the protein CASSPGGVNEQYF.

This clonotype has just a few counts. The rearrangement links TRBV2 to TRBJ2-1; the D gene is possibly TRBD2 (6 bases). The CDR3 is 13 residues long. V shed 7 bases and J shed 9 bases, with 16 bases lying between them. The germline V gene has CDR1 SNHLY and CDR2 FYNNEI. CDR3 sequence reads: CASKTSRVGEQFF. In nucleotides, the CDR3 is TGTGCCAGCAAGACTAGTCGGGTTGGTGAGCAGTTCTTC.

For this clonotype: Germline and junction disagree at one end, which may indicate a read error. The rearrangement uses TRBV7-7 and TRBJ2-7; D remains unclear. The CDR3 loop spans 13 amino acids. Germline values: CDR1 SSHAT, CDR2 FNYEAQ (reference sequence). The CDR3 here is CASSLMEGYEQYF. In DNA form, the CDR3 reads TGTGCTAGCAGCTTAATGGAAGGCTACGAGCAGTACTTC.

The V gene is TRBV29-1, the J gene TRBJ1-2; 7 bases map to TRBD1. Germline V CDR1 and CDR2: SQVTM, ANQGSEA. With V trimmed by 7 bases and J by 6 bases, 5 bases remained unmatched. This CDR3 comprises 11 residues. CDR3 sequence: CSAGTENGYTF. CDR3 bases: TGCAGCGCGGGGACAGAAAATGGCTACACCTTC.

This clonotype was found a few times. V gene TRBV12-3 or TRBV12-4 combines with J gene TRBJ2-5, with D perhaps matching TRBD1 or TRBD2 (6 bases each). The V gene lost 3 bases and the J gene lost 5 bases, with 13 bases spanning the gap. This CDR3 spans 14 amino acids. The CDR3 protein is CASSFVGGRETQYF. Written as DNA, the CDR3 is TGTGCCAGCAGTTTCGTTGGGGGGCGGGAGACCCAGTACTTC.

This clonotype appeared many times. The chain links TRBV10-3 to TRBJ2-1, with a tentative D call TRBD2 (5 bases). There are 12 residues in the CDR3. With 5 bases removed from V and 6 bases from J, the gap between germline ends came to 8 bases. Per germline, CDR1 ENHRY and CDR2 SYGVKD. The CDR3 spells CAISPGTNEQFF. The CDR3 nucleotides are TGTGCCATCAGTCCGGGAACCAATGAGCAGTTCTTC.

V is TRBV18 and J is TRBJ2-5; D remains unclear. Germline V gene data show CDR1 as KGHSH and CDR2 as LQKENI. V dropped 4 bases and J dropped 5 bases, with 20 bases sitting between them. The CDR3 length is 16 residues. The CDR3: CASSQTPVLKVETQYF. CDR3 sequence (DNA): TGTGCCAGCTCACAAACCCCGGTCCTGAAGGTTGAGACCCAGTACTTC. The full variable domain, completed using reference TRBV18 and TRBJ2-5, is NAGVMQNPRHLVRRRGQEARLRCSPMKGHSHVYWYRQLPEEGLKFMVYLQKENIIDESGMPKERFSAEFPKEGPSILRIQQVVRGDSAAYFCASSQTPVLKVETQYFGPGTRLLVL.

This clonotype was detected many times. The gene calls are TRBV18 and TRBJ2-1, with D possibly being TRBD1 (5 bases). The CDR3 loop spans 15 amino acids. CDR1 and CDR2 from the germline V gene are KGHSH and LQKENI. The germline V and J ends were trimmed by 3 bases and 2 bases, with 11 bases remaining between them. The CDR3 nucleotides are TGTGCCAGCTCACCTCCAGGGATGACCTACAATGAGCAGTTCTTC. Protein sequence: CASSPPGMTYNEQFF.

This clonotype was found many times. The CDR3: CASMAQTWTGYTF. In nucleotides, the CDR3 is TGTGCCAGCATGGCACAGACTTGGACGGGCTACACCTTC. The chain has TRBV6-6 and TRBJ1-2; no reliable D call. CDR3 length: 13 residues. The germline V and J ends were trimmed by 7 bases and 8 bases, with 17 bases remaining between them. Germline assignment: CDR1 MNHNY and CDR2 SVGAGI (reference sequence).

The chain carries TRBV19 and TRBJ1-2; D gene unclear. V lost 7 bases, J lost 1 base, and 16 bases lay in between. Germline V gives CDR1 LNHDA, CDR2 SQIVND (reference sequence). The CDR3 length is 15 residues. CDR3 DNA sequence: TGTGCCAGTATGGGCTCGATTACCGTTAACTATGGCTACACCTTC. Translation: CASMGSITVNYGYTF.

This clonotype has just a few counts. V and J are TRBV19 and TRBJ2-4, with 8 nucleotides matching TRBD2. Germline trimming cut 6 bases from V and 0 bases from J; bases unmatched to any gene: 7. Germline V gene data show CDR1 as LNHDA and CDR2 as SQIVND (reference sequence). This CDR3 has 16 residues. The CDR3 coding sequence is TGTGCCAGTAGCGTTAGCGGGGACCTAGCCAAAAACATTCAGTACTTC. Amino acids: CASSVSGDLAKNIQYF.

The rearrangement joins TRBV7-2 to TRBJ2-7; D gene ambiguous. V shed 5 bases and J shed 0 bases, with 2 bases lying between them. The CDR3 covers 11 residues. Germline-derived CDR1 and CDR2 are SGHTA and FQGNSA. In DNA form, the CDR3 reads TGTGCCAGCAGCACCTCCTACGAGCAGTACTTC. It specifies CASSTSYEQYF.

The gene calls are TRBV5-1 and TRBJ2-5; 10 bases fit TRBD2. CDR1 and CDR2 (germline): SGHRS, YFSETQ. The CDR3 runs 15 residues. V dropped 4 bases and J dropped 4; count of bases not matched to a gene: 7. The CDR3 loop is CASSPGLAAVETQYF. In DNA, the CDR3 is TGCGCCAGCAGCCCCGGACTAGCGGCGGTAGAGACCCAGTACTTC.

This clonotype was detected many times. CDR3 sequence reads: CSAPQRGKVETQYF. The CDR3 DNA reads TGCAGTGCTCCCCAGAGGGGGAAGGTTGAGACCCAGTACTTC. V and J are TRBV20-1 and TRBJ2-5; weak D call: TRBD1 (6 bases). CDR1 and CDR2 from the germline V gene are DFQATT and SNEGSKA (reference sequence). The CDR3 has 14 amino acids. V was pared by 5 bases and J by 5 bases, with 18 bases between.